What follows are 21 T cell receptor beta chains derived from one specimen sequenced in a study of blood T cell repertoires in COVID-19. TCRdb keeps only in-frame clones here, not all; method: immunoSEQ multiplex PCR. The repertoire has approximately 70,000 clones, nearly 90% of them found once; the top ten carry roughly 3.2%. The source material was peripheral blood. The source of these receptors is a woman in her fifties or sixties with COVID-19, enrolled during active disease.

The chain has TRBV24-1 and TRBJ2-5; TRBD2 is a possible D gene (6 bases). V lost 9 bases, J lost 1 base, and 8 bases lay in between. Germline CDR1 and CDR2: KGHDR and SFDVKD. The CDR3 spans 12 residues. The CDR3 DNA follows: TGTGCCACCGGGACTCCCCAAGAGACCCAGTACTTC. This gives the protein CATGTPQETQYF.

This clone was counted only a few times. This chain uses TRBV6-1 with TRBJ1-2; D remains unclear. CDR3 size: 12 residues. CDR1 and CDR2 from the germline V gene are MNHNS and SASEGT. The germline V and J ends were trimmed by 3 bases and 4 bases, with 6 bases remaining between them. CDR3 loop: CASSELGYGYTF. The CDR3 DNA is TGTGCCAGCAGTGAGCTCGGCTATGGCTACACCTTC.

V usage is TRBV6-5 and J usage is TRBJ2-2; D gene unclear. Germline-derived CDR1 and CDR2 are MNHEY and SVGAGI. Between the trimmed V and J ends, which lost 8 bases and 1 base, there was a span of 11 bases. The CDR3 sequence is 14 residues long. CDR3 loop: CASWRTLNTGELFF. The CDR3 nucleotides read TGTGCCAGCTGGAGAACTCTGAACACCGGGGAGCTGTTTTTT.

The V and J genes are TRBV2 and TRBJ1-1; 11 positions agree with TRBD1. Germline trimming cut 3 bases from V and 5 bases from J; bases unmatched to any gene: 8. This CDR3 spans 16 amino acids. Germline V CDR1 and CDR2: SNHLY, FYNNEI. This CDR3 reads CASSEEDRGQGTEAFF. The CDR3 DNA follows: TGTGCCAGCAGTGAGGAGGACAGGGGGCAGGGGACTGAAGCTTTCTTT.

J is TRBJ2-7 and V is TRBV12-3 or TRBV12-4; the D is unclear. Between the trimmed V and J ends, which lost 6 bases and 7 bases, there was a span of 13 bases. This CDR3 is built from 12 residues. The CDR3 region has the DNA TGTGCCAGCAGCTTTTCCCCCCGTGAGCAGTACTTC. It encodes CASSFSPREQYF.

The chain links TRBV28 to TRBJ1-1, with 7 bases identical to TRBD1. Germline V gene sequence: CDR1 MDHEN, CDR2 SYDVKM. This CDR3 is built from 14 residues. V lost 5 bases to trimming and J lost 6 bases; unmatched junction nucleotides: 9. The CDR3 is CASSPRDRRSEAFF. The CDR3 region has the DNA TGTGCCAGCAGTCCCCGGGACAGAAGATCTGAAGCTTTCTTT. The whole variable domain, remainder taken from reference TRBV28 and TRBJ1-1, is DVKVTQSSRYLVKRTGEKVFLECVQDMDHENMFWYRQDPGLGLRLIYFSYDVKMKEKGDIPEGYSVSREKKERFSLILESASTNQTSMYLCASSPRDRRSEAFFGQGTRLTVV.

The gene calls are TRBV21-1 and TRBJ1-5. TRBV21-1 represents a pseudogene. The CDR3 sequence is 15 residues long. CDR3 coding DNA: TGTGCCAGCAGCAAAGTTCGGTCTACCAATCAGCCCCAGCATTTT. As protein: CASSKVRSTNQPQHF.

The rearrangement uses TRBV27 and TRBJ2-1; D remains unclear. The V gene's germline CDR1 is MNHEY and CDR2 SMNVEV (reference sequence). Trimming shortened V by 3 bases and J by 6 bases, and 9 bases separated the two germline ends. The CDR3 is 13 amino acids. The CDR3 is CASSFRRGNEQFF. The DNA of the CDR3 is TGTGCCAGCAGTTTTAGGAGAGGCAATGAGCAGTTCTTC.

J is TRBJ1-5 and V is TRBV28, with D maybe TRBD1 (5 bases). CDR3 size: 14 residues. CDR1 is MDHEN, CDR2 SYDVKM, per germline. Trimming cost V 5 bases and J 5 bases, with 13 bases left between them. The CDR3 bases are TGTGCCAGCAGTCCAGGGCAAAATTATCAGCCCCAGCATTTT. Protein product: CASSPGQNYQPQHF.

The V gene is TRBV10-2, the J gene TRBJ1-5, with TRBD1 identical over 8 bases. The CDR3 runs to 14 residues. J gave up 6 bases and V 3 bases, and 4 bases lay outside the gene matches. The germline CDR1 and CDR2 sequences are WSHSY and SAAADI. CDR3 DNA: TGCGCCAGCAGTGATCAGGGGGCCGGTCAGCCCCAGCATTTT. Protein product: CASSDQGAGQPQHF.

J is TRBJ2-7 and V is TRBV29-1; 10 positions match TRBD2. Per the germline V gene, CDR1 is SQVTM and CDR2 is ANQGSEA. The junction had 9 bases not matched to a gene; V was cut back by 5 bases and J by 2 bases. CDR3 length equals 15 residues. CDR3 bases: TGCAGCGTTCGACTCGGGACTAGCGCAACCTACGAGCAGTACTTC. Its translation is CSVRLGTSATYEQYF.

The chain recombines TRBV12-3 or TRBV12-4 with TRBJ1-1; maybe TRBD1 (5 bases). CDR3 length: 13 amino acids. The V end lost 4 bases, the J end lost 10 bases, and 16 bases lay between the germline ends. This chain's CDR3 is CASSSTLVGGAFF. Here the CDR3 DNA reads TGTGCCAGCAGTTCTACGTTGGTGGGGGGAGCTTTCTTT.

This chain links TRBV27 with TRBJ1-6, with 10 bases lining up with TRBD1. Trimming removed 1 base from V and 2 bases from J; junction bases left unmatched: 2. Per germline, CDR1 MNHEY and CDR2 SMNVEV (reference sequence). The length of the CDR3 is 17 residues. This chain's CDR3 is CASSLLTGGAYNSPLHF. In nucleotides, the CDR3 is TGTGCCAGCAGTTTATTGACAGGGGGCGCCTATAATTCACCCCTCCACTTT.

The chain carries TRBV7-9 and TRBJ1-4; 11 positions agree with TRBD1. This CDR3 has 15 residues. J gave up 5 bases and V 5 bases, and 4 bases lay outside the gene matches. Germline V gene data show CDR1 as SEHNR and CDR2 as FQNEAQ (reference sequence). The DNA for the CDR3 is TGTGCCAGCAGCCCGGACAGGGGGCGAAATGAAAAACTGTTTTTT. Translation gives CASSPDRGRNEKLFF.

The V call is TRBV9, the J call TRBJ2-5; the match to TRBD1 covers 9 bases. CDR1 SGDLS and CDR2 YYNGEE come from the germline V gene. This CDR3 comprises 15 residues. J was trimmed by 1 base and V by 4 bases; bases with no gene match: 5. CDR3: CASSSGTGPQETQYF. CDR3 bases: TGTGCCAGCAGCTCCGGGACAGGGCCCCAAGAGACCCAGTACTTC.

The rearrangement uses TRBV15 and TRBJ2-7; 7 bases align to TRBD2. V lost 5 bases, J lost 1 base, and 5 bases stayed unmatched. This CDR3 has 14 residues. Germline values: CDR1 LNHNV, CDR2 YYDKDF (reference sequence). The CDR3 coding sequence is TGTGCCACCAGCCCCGGGAGGCCTTCCTACGAGCAGTACTTC. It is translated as CATSPGRPSYEQYF. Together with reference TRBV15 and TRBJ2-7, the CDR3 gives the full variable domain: DAMVIQNPRYQVTQFGKPVTLSCSQTLNHNVMYWYQQKSSQAPKLLFHYYDKDFNNEADTPDNFQSRRPNTSFCFLDIRSPGLGDTAMYLCATSPGRPSYEQYFGPGTRLTVT.

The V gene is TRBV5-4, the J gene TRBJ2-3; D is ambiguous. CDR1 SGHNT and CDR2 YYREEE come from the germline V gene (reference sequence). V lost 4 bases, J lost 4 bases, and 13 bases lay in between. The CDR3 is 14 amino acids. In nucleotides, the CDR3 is TGTGCCAGCAGCCGTGAAGCCTCGGCAGATACGCAGTATTTT. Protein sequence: CASSREASADTQYF.

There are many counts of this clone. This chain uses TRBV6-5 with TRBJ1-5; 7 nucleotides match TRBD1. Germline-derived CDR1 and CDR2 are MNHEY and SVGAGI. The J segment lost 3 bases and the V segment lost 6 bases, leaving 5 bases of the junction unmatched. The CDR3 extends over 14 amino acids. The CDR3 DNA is TGTGCCAGCAGGCCGGGGACAGACAATCAGCCCCAGCATTTT. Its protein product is CASRPGTDNQPQHF.

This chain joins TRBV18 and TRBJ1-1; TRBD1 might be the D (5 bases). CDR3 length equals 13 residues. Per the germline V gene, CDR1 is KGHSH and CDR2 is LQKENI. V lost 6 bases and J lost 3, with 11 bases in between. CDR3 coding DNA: TGTGCCAGCTCCCCGGGGGGGGACACTGAAGCTTTCTTT. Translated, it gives CASSPGGDTEAFF.

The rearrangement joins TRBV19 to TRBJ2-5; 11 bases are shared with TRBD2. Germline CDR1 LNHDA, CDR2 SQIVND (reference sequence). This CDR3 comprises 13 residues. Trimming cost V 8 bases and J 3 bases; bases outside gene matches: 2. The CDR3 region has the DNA TGTGCCAGTGCACTAGCGGGAGAAGAGACCCAGTACTTC. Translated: CASALAGEETQYF.

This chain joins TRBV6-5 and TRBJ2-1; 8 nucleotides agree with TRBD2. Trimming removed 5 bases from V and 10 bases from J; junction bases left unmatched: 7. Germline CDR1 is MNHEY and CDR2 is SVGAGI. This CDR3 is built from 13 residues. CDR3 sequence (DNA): TGTGCCAGCAGTCGACGGGAGGGGGGCGAGCAGTTCTTC. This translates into CASSRREGGEQFF.